A selection of T cell receptor beta chains follows, all from one sample in a study of cytomegalovirus exposure and HLA in healthy donors. Here immunoSEQ multiplex PCR was the method, and the copy in TCRdb shows in-frame clones only, minus some. The listing contains some 120,000 clones. Source material: PBMCs. These receptors originate from a man aged 30-40 years in good health and CMV-seronegative. The CDR3 runs from the conserved cysteine through the conserved F or W. Fields, in order: V gene, clone size, J gene, D gene, CDR3 protein, CDR3 DNA. A D gene is named only where the DNA matches it firmly. Some rows have no size entry. The others give once, few or many, or a class for an expanded clone.

v_gene: TRBV5-4; abundance: -; j_gene: TRBJ2-7; d_gene: TRBD2; CDR3aa: CASSRDTSGSWEQYF; CDR3nt: TGTGCCAGCAGCAGAGATACTAGCGGGAGTTGGGAGCAGTACTTC
v_gene: TRBV4-2; abundance: -; j_gene: TRBJ2-5; d_gene: TRBD2; CDR3aa: CASSPKLAGDVETQYF; CDR3nt: TGTGCCAGCAGTCCCAAACTAGCGGGAGATGTAGAGACCCAGTACTTC
v_gene: TRBV6-6; abundance: -; j_gene: TRBJ1-1; d_gene: -; CDR3aa: CASSYSGGAGAFF; CDR3nt: TGTGCCAGCAGTTACTCGGGGGGAGCGGGAGCTTTCTTT
v_gene: TRBV4-1; abundance: -; j_gene: TRBJ2-2; d_gene: TRBD2; CDR3aa: CASSQGQVAGGRTGELFF; CDR3nt: TGCGCCAGCAGCCAAGGACAGGTGGCGGGAGGAAGGACCGGGGAGCTGTTTTTT
v_gene: TRBV6-5; abundance: -; j_gene: TRBJ2-1; d_gene: TRBD2; CDR3aa: CASSVLAGAYNEQFF; CDR3nt: TGTGCCAGCAGTGTATTAGCGGGAGCCTACAATGAGCAGTTCTTC
v_gene: TRBV5-1; abundance: -; j_gene: TRBJ2-1; d_gene: -; CDR3aa: CASSYRGGRLAVSGEQFF; CDR3nt: TGCGCCAGCAGCTACAGGGGGGGGAGACTAGCGGTTTCGGGGGAGCAGTTCTTC
v_gene: TRBV9; abundance: -; j_gene: TRBJ1-5; d_gene: TRBD1; CDR3aa: CASSARTGWRNQPQHF; CDR3nt: TGTGCCAGCAGCGCCAGGACAGGGTGGCGCAATCAGCCCCAGCATTTT
v_gene: TRBV9; abundance: -; j_gene: TRBJ2-7; d_gene: TRBD2; CDR3aa: CASSAGGTSGYEQYF; CDR3nt: TGTGCCAGCAGCGCTGGGGGGACTAGCGGCTACGAGCAGTACTTC
v_gene: TRBV4-1; abundance: -; j_gene: TRBJ1-6; d_gene: -; CDR3aa: CASSQDLQATTLHF; CDR3nt: TGCGCCAGCAGCCAAGATCTCCAGGCCACAACCCTCCACTTT
v_gene: TRBV7-9; abundance: -; j_gene: TRBJ2-7; d_gene: -; CDR3aa: CASSLVGSEQYF; CDR3nt: TGTGCCAGCAGCTTAGTGGGGAGCGAGCAGTACTTC
v_gene: TRBV29-1; abundance: -; j_gene: TRBJ1-1; d_gene: -; CDR3aa: CSELGHSGTEAFF; CDR3nt: TGCAGCGAACTGGGCCACTCTGGGACTGAAGCTTTCTTT
v_gene: TRBV29-1; abundance: -; j_gene: TRBJ2-7; d_gene: -; CDR3aa: CSVARQPYEQYF; CDR3nt: TGCAGCGTTGCAAGACAGCCCTACGAGCAGTACTTC
v_gene: TRBV5-1; abundance: -; j_gene: TRBJ2-7; d_gene: TRBD1; CDR3aa: CASSFGTGYYEQYF; CDR3nt: TGCGCCAGCAGCTTCGGGACAGGGTACTACGAGCAGTACTTC
v_gene: TRBV5-6; abundance: -; j_gene: TRBJ2-3; d_gene: -; CDR3aa: CASSFPGPARDTQYF; CDR3nt: TGTGCCAGCAGCTTTCCAGGGCCCGCGAGAGATACGCAGTATTTT
v_gene: TRBV25-1; abundance: -; j_gene: TRBJ1-2; d_gene: TRBD1; CDR3aa: CASSAETGGVSGYTF; CDR3nt: TGTGCCAGCAGTGCCGAGACAGGGGGTGTGAGTGGCTACACCTTC
v_gene: TRBV19; abundance: -; j_gene: TRBJ1-2; d_gene: TRBD1; CDR3aa: CASSTPRDRANYGYTF; CDR3nt: TGTGCCAGTAGTACCCCAAGGGACAGAGCTAACTATGGCTACACCTTC
v_gene: TRBV10-2; abundance: -; j_gene: TRBJ1-5; d_gene: TRBD1; CDR3aa: CASRQGDQPQHF; CDR3nt: TGCGCCAGCAGGCAGGGGGATCAGCCCCAGCATTTT
v_gene: TRBV7-6; abundance: -; j_gene: TRBJ2-1; d_gene: -; CDR3aa: CASSLVNSNEQFF; CDR3nt: TGTGCCAGCAGCTTAGTTAACAGTAATGAGCAGTTCTTC
v_gene: TRBV18; abundance: -; j_gene: TRBJ1-1; d_gene: -; CDR3aa: CASSPTGSAEAFF; CDR3nt: TGTGCCAGCTCCCCTACAGGCTCGGCTGAAGCTTTCTTT
v_gene: TRBV5-6; abundance: -; j_gene: TRBJ2-7; d_gene: -; CDR3aa: CASSLSSEQYF; CDR3nt: TGTGCCAGCAGCCTTAGTTCCGAGCAGTACTTC
v_gene: TRBV2; abundance: -; j_gene: TRBJ1-1; d_gene: TRBD1; CDR3aa: CASRRTDRARTEAFF; CDR3nt: TGTGCCAGCAGGCGTACGGACAGGGCGAGGACTGAAGCTTTCTTT
v_gene: TRBV7-9; abundance: -; j_gene: TRBJ2-1; d_gene: -; CDR3aa: CASSPWRDEQFF; CDR3nt: TGTGCCAGCAGCCCTTGGAGGGATGAGCAGTTCTTC
v_gene: TRBV7-2; abundance: -; j_gene: TRBJ1-5; d_gene: TRBD1; CDR3aa: CASSLRQGSNQPQHF; CDR3nt: TGTGCCAGCAGCCTAAGACAGGGGTCCAATCAGCCCCAGCATTTT
v_gene: TRBV10-3; abundance: -; j_gene: TRBJ1-1; d_gene: -; CDR3aa: CAISEAGEMNTEAFF; CDR3nt: TGTGCCATCAGTGAAGCAGGGGAGATGAACACTGAAGCTTTCTTT
v_gene: TRBV6-1; abundance: -; j_gene: TRBJ2-2; d_gene: TRBD2; CDR3aa: CASSGVAGETGELFF; CDR3nt: TGTGCCAGCTCTGGTGTGGCGGGAGAAACCGGGGAGCTGTTTTTT
v_gene: TRBV2; abundance: -; j_gene: TRBJ1-6; d_gene: -; CDR3aa: CASSLTGTSPLHF; CDR3nt: TGTGCCAGCAGCCTCACAGGGACCTCACCCCTCCACTTT
v_gene: TRBV5-5; abundance: -; j_gene: TRBJ1-1; d_gene: -; CDR3aa: CASSLALSHTEAFF; CDR3nt: TGTGCCAGCAGCTTGGCCCTGTCTCACACTGAAGCTTTCTTT
v_gene: TRBV6-5; abundance: -; j_gene: TRBJ2-1; d_gene: -; CDR3aa: CASSYALDSGEFF; CDR3nt: TGTGCCAGCAGTTACGCCCTGGACTCGGGGGAGTTCTTC
v_gene: TRBV7-6; abundance: -; j_gene: TRBJ2-7; d_gene: -; CDR3aa: CASSLGWGRDEQYF; CDR3nt: TGTGCCAGCAGCTTAGGCTGGGGCAGGGACGAGCAGTACTTC
v_gene: TRBV28; abundance: -; j_gene: TRBJ2-2; d_gene: TRBD1; CDR3aa: CASSSRDRVDTGELFF; CDR3nt: TGTGCCAGCAGTTCCCGGGACAGGGTGGACACCGGGGAGCTGTTTTTT
v_gene: TRBV21-1; abundance: -; j_gene: TRBJ1-1; d_gene: -; CDR3aa: CASSKKGSREGVTEAFF; CDR3nt: TGTGCCAGCAGCAAAAAAGGAAGCAGGGAAGGGGTCACTGAAGCTTTCTTT
v_gene: TRBV6-1; abundance: medium-sized; j_gene: TRBJ2-7; d_gene: TRBD2; CDR3aa: CASSEEAGGVYEQYF; CDR3nt: TGTGCCAGCAGTGAGGAAGCGGGAGGGGTCTACGAGCAGTACTTC
v_gene: TRBV11-2; abundance: -; j_gene: TRBJ1-4; d_gene: -; CDR3aa: CASSVGQGTNEKLFF; CDR3nt: TGTGCCAGCAGCGTAGGGCAGGGAACTAATGAAAAACTGTTTTTT
v_gene: TRBV7-3; abundance: -; j_gene: TRBJ1-2; d_gene: -; CDR3aa: CASSPNVGGVYGYTF; CDR3nt: TGTGCCAGCAGCCCAAACGTTGGGGGCGTCTATGGCTACACCTTC
v_gene: TRBV30; abundance: -; j_gene: TRBJ2-6; d_gene: -; CDR3aa: CAWKPRAAANVLTF; CDR3nt: TGTGCCTGGAAACCGAGGGCCGCGGCCAACGTCCTGACTTTC
v_gene: TRBV7-9; abundance: -; j_gene: TRBJ2-1; d_gene: -; CDR3aa: CASTIQGLDEQFF; CDR3nt: TGTGCCAGCACCATACAGGGTTTGGATGAGCAGTTCTTC
v_gene: TRBV6-5; abundance: -; j_gene: TRBJ1-2; d_gene: -; CDR3aa: CASSPHPDRGSGYTF; CDR3nt: TGTGCCAGCAGCCCGCATCCGGACAGAGGAAGCGGCTACACCTTC
v_gene: TRBV28; abundance: -; j_gene: TRBJ2-7; d_gene: TRBD1; CDR3aa: CASSLGTGTGEYEQYF; CDR3nt: TGTGCCAGCAGTCTGGGGACCGGGACAGGGGAGTACGAGCAGTACTTC
v_gene: TRBV15; abundance: -; j_gene: TRBJ2-1; d_gene: TRBD2; CDR3aa: CATSRDLGRLAGEDEQFF; CDR3nt: TGTGCCACCAGCAGAGATCTTGGAAGACTAGCGGGAGAGGATGAGCAGTTCTTC
v_gene: TRBV7-3; abundance: -; j_gene: TRBJ1-2; d_gene: -; CDR3aa: CASSPAGNYGYTF; CDR3nt: TGTGCCAGCAGCCCCGCGGGCAACTATGGCTACACCTTC
v_gene: TRBV20-1; abundance: -; j_gene: TRBJ1-5; d_gene: -; CDR3aa: CSAFLNQPQHF; CDR3nt: TGCAGTGCTTTCTTAAATCAGCCCCAGCATTTT
v_gene: TRBV5-4; abundance: -; j_gene: TRBJ2-7; d_gene: TRBD2; CDR3aa: CASGGEPSYEQYF; CDR3nt: TGTGCCAGCGGGGGGGAACCATCCTACGAGCAGTACTTC
v_gene: TRBV5-4; abundance: -; j_gene: TRBJ1-2; d_gene: -; CDR3aa: CASSLGQDYGYTF; CDR3nt: TGTGCCAGCAGCTTGGGACAGGACTATGGCTACACCTTC
v_gene: TRBV5-6; abundance: -; j_gene: TRBJ1-1; d_gene: -; CDR3aa: CASSLAVYTEAFF; CDR3nt: TGTGCCAGCAGCTTGGCGGTGTACACTGAAGCTTTCTTT
v_gene: TRBV5-1; abundance: -; j_gene: TRBJ1-1; d_gene: TRBD1; CDR3aa: CASSPGQGETEAFF; CDR3nt: TGCGCCAGCAGCCCGGGACAGGGAGAAACTGAAGCTTTCTTT
v_gene: TRBV9; abundance: -; j_gene: TRBJ2-1; d_gene: -; CDR3aa: CASSVGPGAPNEQFF; CDR3nt: TGTGCCAGCAGCGTAGGTCCGGGAGCCCCAAATGAGCAGTTCTTC
v_gene: TRBV19; abundance: -; j_gene: TRBJ1-2; d_gene: -; CDR3aa: CATQRGHGYAGYTF; CDR3nt: TGTGCCACACAGAGAGGACATGGGTATGCTGGCTACACCTTC
v_gene: TRBV11-1; abundance: -; j_gene: TRBJ1-3; d_gene: -; CDR3aa: CASSSDTFGNTIYF; CDR3nt: TGTGCCAGCAGTTCGGACACATTCGGAAACACCATATATTTT
v_gene: TRBV7-2; abundance: -; j_gene: TRBJ2-2; d_gene: TRBD2; CDR3aa: CASSSRLAAHTGELFF; CDR3nt: TGTGCCAGCAGCTCTCGACTAGCGGCCCACACCGGGGAGCTGTTTTTT
v_gene: TRBV29-1; abundance: -; j_gene: TRBJ1-1; d_gene: -; CDR3aa: CSVEGYGDTEAFF; CDR3nt: TGCAGCGTGGAAGGGTATGGAGACACTGAAGCTTTCTTT
v_gene: TRBV7-6; abundance: -; j_gene: TRBJ2-7; d_gene: TRBD2; CDR3aa: CASSLAGGPYEQYF; CDR3nt: TGTGCCAGCAGCTTAGCGGGAGGGCCCTACGAGCAGTACTTC
v_gene: TRBV5-1; abundance: -; j_gene: TRBJ1-5; d_gene: TRBD1; CDR3aa: CASSLTGGSNQPQHF; CDR3nt: TGCGCCAGCAGCTTGACAGGGGGTAGCAATCAGCCCCAGCATTTT
v_gene: TRBV10-2; abundance: -; j_gene: TRBJ1-1; d_gene: -; CDR3aa: CASSEPTAWMNTEAFF; CDR3nt: TGCGCCAGCAGTGAGCCGACAGCCTGGATGAACACTGAAGCTTTCTTT
v_gene: TRBV11-2; abundance: -; j_gene: TRBJ2-5; d_gene: -; CDR3aa: CASSIRMGETQYF; CDR3nt: TGTGCCAGCAGCATTAGGATGGGCGAGACCCAGTACTTC
v_gene: TRBV21-1; abundance: -; j_gene: TRBJ2-1; d_gene: -; CDR3aa: CASSKVNSGNYRSYNEQFF; CDR3nt: TGTGCCAGCAGCAAGGTTAATAGCGGGAATTACCGCTCCTACAATGAGCAGTTCTTC
v_gene: TRBV6-5; abundance: -; j_gene: TRBJ1-1; d_gene: -; CDR3aa: CASSRATGIPEAFF; CDR3nt: TGTGCCAGCAGCCGGGCCACAGGGATCCCTGAAGCTTTCTTT
v_gene: TRBV27; abundance: -; j_gene: TRBJ1-1; d_gene: -; CDR3aa: CASSDSLNTEAFF; CDR3nt: TGTGCCAGCAGTGACAGCTTGAACACTGAAGCTTTCTTT
v_gene: TRBV19; abundance: -; j_gene: TRBJ2-1; d_gene: -; CDR3aa: CASSGSSVYYNEQFF; CDR3nt: TGTGCCAGTAGTGGCTCTAGCGTTTACTACAATGAGCAGTTCTTC